Each of the 27 T cell receptor beta chains below was sequenced from the same sample in a study of Ad26.COV2.S vaccination and SARS-CoV-2 variants. The repertoire was sequenced with immunoSEQ multiplex PCR; TCRdb's copy has only in-frame clones and lacks some. This table has nearly 400,000 clones, over 75% appearing once. The treatment: 15 to 20 received Ad26.COV2.S at low or high dose, single or two shots; roughly five received placebo; per-sample allocation not given. After the first vaccine or placebo injection, samples were drawn on day 63. This material consisted of peripheral blood, taken in a trial of Ad26.COV2.S vaccine versus placebo. Receptor source: a person aged 18-60 years who received the Ad26.COV2.S COVID-19 vaccine or a placebo.

The J gene is TRBJ1-6, the V gene TRBV7-2, with 9 nucleotides matching TRBD1. After removal of 5 bases from V and 10 bases from J, the junction contained 6 bases not matched to a gene. Germline loops: CDR1 SGHTA, CDR2 FQGNSA. This CDR3 has 14 amino acids. CDR3 amino acids: CASSPGTGKSPLHF. In DNA, the CDR3 is TGTGCCAGCAGCCCGGGGACAGGGAAGTCACCCCTCCACTTT. The whole variable domain, remainder taken from reference TRBV7-2 and TRBJ1-6, is GAGVSQSPSNKVTEKGKDVELRCDPISGHTALYWYRQSLGQGLEFLIYFQGNSAPDKSGLPSDRFSAERTGGSVSTLTIQRTQQEDSAVYLCASSPGTGKSPLHFGNGTRLTVT.

This clone has just one count. The rearrangement uses TRBV28 and TRBJ1-6; a possible D gene is TRBD1 (5 bases). The CDR3 sequence is 16 residues long. V was shortened by 2 bases and J by 8 bases, with 16 bases between the two germline ends. CDR1 is MDHEN, CDR2 SYDVKM, per germline. CDR3 amino acids: CASSLAVWGRDSPLHF. CDR3 sequence (DNA): TGTGCCAGCAGTTTAGCCGTCTGGGGGAGGGATTCACCCCTCCACTTT.

The chain recombines TRBV4-1 with TRBJ1-1; D gene uncertain. The ends were cut back, 2 bases at V and 0 bases at J, with 13 bases in the middle. Germline loops: CDR1 MGHRA, CDR2 YSYEKL. The CDR3 loop spans 16 amino acids. The CDR3, as DNA: TGCGCCAGCAGCCAATTACAGTCCACAATGAACACTGAAGCTTTCTTT. Translation gives CASSQLQSTMNTEAFF.

This clone was seen just once. V and J are TRBV2 and TRBJ2-5; a weak D match, TRBD1 (5 bases). Deletions cut 8 bases from V and 7 bases from J, with 17 bases between. Per germline, CDR1 SNHLY and CDR2 FYNNEI. The CDR3 length is 13 residues. CDR3 sequence: CASSRGQGLTQYF. In DNA, the CDR3 is TGTGCCAGCTCGAGAGGTCAGGGTTTGACCCAGTACTTC.

The rearrangement uses TRBV7-2 and TRBJ1-1; D remains unclear. Deletions cut 1 base from V and 4 bases from J, with 13 bases between. The germline CDR1 and CDR2 sequences are SGHTA and FQGNSA. CDR3 length: 15 amino acids. The chain's CDR3 is CASSLEGGWITEAFF. In nucleotides, the CDR3 is TGTGCCAGCAGCTTAGAAGGTGGTTGGATCACTGAAGCTTTCTTT.

The chain uses TRBV25-1 and TRBJ2-1; a possible D gene is TRBD1 (5 bases). There are 17 residues in the CDR3. Trimming removed 4 bases from V and 5 bases from J, with 21 bases in between. Germline V gives CDR1 MGHDK, CDR2 SYGVNS. The CDR3 nucleotides read TGTGCCAGCAGTGCCTATGATTCAGGGTTTCGGGACAATGAGCAGTTCTTC. It translates to CASSAYDSGFRDNEQFF.

The chain is built from TRBV5-1 and TRBJ2-1; 9 bases fit TRBD2. This CDR3 comprises 16 residues. Looked up from germline, CDR1 is SGHRS and CDR2 is YFSETQ. V lost 0 bases, J lost 8 bases, and 9 bases stayed unmatched. CDR3 nucleotide sequence: TGCGCCAGCAGCTTGGGGCTAGCGGGGTTCGCGGATGAGCAGTTCTTC. Encoded protein: CASSLGLAGFADEQFF.

This sequence joins TRBV7-3 and TRBJ1-1; 7 nucleotides align to TRBD1. CDR1 is SGHTA and CDR2 is FQGTGA in the germline V gene. Germline trimming cut 3 bases from V and 1 base from J; bases unmatched to any gene: 5. CDR3 length: 15 amino acids. CDR3 region: CASSFQGGANTEAFF. The CDR3 DNA follows: TGTGCCAGCAGCTTCCAAGGGGGCGCGAACACTGAAGCTTTCTTT.

V and J are TRBV6-5 and TRBJ2-3; maybe TRBD2 (5 bases). CDR3 length: 14 residues. Per the germline V gene, CDR1 is MNHEY and CDR2 is SVGAGI. V was pared by 2 bases and J by 4 bases, with 10 bases between. CDR3 DNA sequence: TGTGCCAGCAGTTACGTGCTCGGGGCAGATACGCAGTATTTT. It is translated as CASSYVLGADTQYF.

This sequence joins TRBV11-2 and TRBJ2-3; 10 bases map to TRBD2. Germline V lookup: CDR1 SGHAT, CDR2 FQNNGV. CDR3 length: 14 residues. Unmatched junction bases numbered 2, after V lost 5 bases and J lost 3 bases. The DNA for the CDR3 is TGTGCCAGCAGCAAGCGGGAGGGTACAGATACGCAGTATTTT. This encodes CASSKREGTDTQYF.

This rearrangement joins TRBV27 to TRBJ2-3; 8 bases fit TRBD2. The CDR3 runs 15 residues. Germline V lookup: CDR1 MNHEY, CDR2 SMNVEV (reference sequence). With 5 bases clipped from V and 2 bases from J, the junction kept 6 bases outside the gene matches. CDR3 loop: CASSPLAGHTDTQYF. Written as DNA, the CDR3 is TGTGCCAGCAGTCCGCTAGCGGGCCACACAGATACGCAGTATTTT.

This chain connects TRBV3-1 (or the pseudogene TRBV3-2) to TRBJ1-2, with D maybe TRBD1 (5 bases). CDR1 LGHDT and CDR2 YNNKEL come from the germline V gene (reference sequence). The V gene lost 2 bases and the J gene lost 8 bases, with 18 bases spanning the gap. The CDR3 is 15 amino acids. The DNA of the CDR3 is TGTGCCAGCAGCCAAAAGGGTACGGGGGGGTTAGGCTACACCTTC. This codes for CASSQKGTGGLGYTF.

The chain links TRBV19 to TRBJ2-7, with a tentative D call TRBD1 (5 bases). This CDR3 region has 14 residues. From germline, CDR1 is LNHDA and CDR2 SQIVND (reference sequence). Deletions cut 4 bases from V and 3 bases from J, with 13 bases between. CDR3 coding DNA: TGTGCCAGTAGTACTCCAGGACATAACTACGAGCAGTACTTC. This sequence encodes CASSTPGHNYEQYF.

The chain employs TRBV29-1 and TRBJ1-2, with TRBD1 matching over 12 bases. This CDR3 region has 15 residues. Germline V CDR1 and CDR2: SQVTM, ANQGSEA. V was clipped by 3 bases and J by 7 bases; unmatched bases: 9. The CDR3: CSVDSGDRGLGGYTF. The CDR3 nucleotides read TGCAGCGTTGATTCCGGGGACAGGGGGCTGGGTGGCTACACCTTC.

Notes on this clone: One junction end disagrees with the germline gene, perhaps due to a read error. The chain combines TRBV19 with TRBJ2-7; 9 nucleotides match TRBD2. The length of the CDR3 is 12 residues. The germline V gene encodes CDR1 LNHDA and CDR2 SQIVND (reference sequence). The CDR3 reads CASSSQAGGIDF. The CDR3 nucleotides are TGTGCCAGTAGTTCCCAAGCGGGAGGTATAGACTTC.

This clone was counted many times. The J gene is TRBJ1-1, the V gene TRBV7-6; no clear D. Germline values: CDR1 SGHVS, CDR2 FNYEAQ. V shed 5 bases and J shed 1 base, with 8 bases lying between them. This CDR3 is 13 amino acids long. The CDR3, as DNA: TGTGCCAGCAGCGAAGGACGGAACACTGAAGCTTTCTTT. Translated: CASSEGRNTEAFF. The variable domain in full, completed from reference TRBV7-6 and TRBJ1-1, reads GAGVSQSPRYKVTKRGQDVALRCDPISGHVSLYWYRQALGQGPEFLTYFNYEAQQDKSGLPNDRFSAERPEGSISTLTIQRTEQRDSAMYRCASSEGRNTEAFFGQGTRLTVV.

This rearrangement joins TRBV6-1 to TRBJ1-4; no reliable D call. Germline CDR1 reads MNHNS; CDR2 reads SASEGT. The CDR3 is 14 residues long. V was shortened by 2 bases and J by 5 bases, with 9 bases between the two germline ends. The CDR3 loop reads CASSELLPNEKLFF. The CDR3 DNA reads TGTGCCAGCAGTGAACTCTTACCGAATGAAAAACTGTTTTTT.

This clone was counted a single time. The chain joins TRBV5-1 to TRBJ1-4; 10 nucleotides align to TRBD1. Germline V lookup: CDR1 SGHRS, CDR2 YFSETQ. V was pared by 1 base and J by 12 bases, with 9 bases of the junction left unmatched. The CDR3 covers 15 residues. The CDR3, as DNA: TGCGCCAGCAGCTTGCACGGACAGGGGGACGGGGAACTGTTTTTT. Translating it yields CASSLHGQGDGELFF.

V gene TRBV20-1 combines with J gene TRBJ1-5; tentatively, D is TRBD1 (5 bases). The CDR3 length is 17 residues. V was shortened by 3 bases and J by 0 bases, with 18 bases between the two germline ends. The germline gives CDR1 DFQATT, CDR2 SNEGSKA (reference sequence). The CDR3 DNA follows: TGCAGTGCTAGTTCGTGGGGGGGAACCAATAGCAATCAGCCCCAGCATTTT. Protein: CSASSWGGTNSNQPQHF.

The gene calls are TRBV6-6 and TRBJ2-1, with 8 bases fitting TRBD2. V lost 2 bases to trimming and J lost 5 bases; unmatched junction nucleotides: 2. This CDR3 spans 14 amino acids. Germline CDR1 MNHNY, CDR2 SVGAGI (reference sequence). CDR3 amino acids: CASSYRREDNEQFF. CDR3 DNA: TGTGCCAGCAGTTACCGGCGGGAGGACAATGAGCAGTTCTTC.

The chain recombines TRBV28 with TRBJ1-3; unclear D gene. CDR3 size: 14 residues. In germline, CDR1 is MDHEN, CDR2 SYDVKM. V lost 5 bases to trimming and J lost 2 bases, with 10 bases between them. The CDR3 spells CASSPDLAGNTIYF. The CDR3 DNA sequence: TGTGCCAGCAGTCCAGATCTTGCTGGAAACACCATATATTTT.

This chain links TRBV18 with TRBJ1-1; D may be TRBD1 (6 bases). Between the trimmed V and J ends, which lost 8 bases and 3 bases, there was a span of 13 bases. The CDR3 has 13 amino acids. CDR1 KGHSH and CDR2 LQKENI come from the germline V gene. In DNA form, the CDR3 reads TGTGCCAGCACCAGACAGGAGGACACTGAAGCTTTCTTT. This sequence encodes CASTRQEDTEAFF.

The V and J genes are TRBV21-1 and TRBJ1-5. TRBV21-1 is flagged as a pseudogene. The CDR3 sequence is 14 residues long. CDR3 nucleotides: TGTGCCAGCAGTCAAAAAAGTGAGGGCCAGCCCCAGCATTTT. Its translation is CASSQKSEGQPQHF.

This chain joins TRBV5-1 and TRBJ2-6; 8 bases match TRBD2. Per germline, CDR1 SGHRS and CDR2 YFSETQ. The J segment lost 0 bases and the V segment lost 3 bases, leaving 17 bases of the junction unmatched. The CDR3 length is 21 residues. For the CDR3, the DNA is TGCGCCAGCAGCTCGACCTTCCCTGGGGGTAGCGGGGTCTCTGGGGCCAACGTCCTGACTTTC. Translating it yields CASSSTFPGGSGVSGANVLTF.

In DNA, the CDR3 is TGTGCCAGCTCACCAAAGGTGGTCAATCAGCCCCAGCATTTT. Translation: CASSPKVVNQPQHF. This sequence joins TRBV18 and TRBJ1-5; D uncertain. The CDR3 spans 14 residues. V dropped 2 bases and J dropped 3 bases, with 8 bases sitting between them. Germline CDR1 is KGHSH and CDR2 is LQKENI.

The V gene is TRBV12-3 or TRBV12-4, the J gene TRBJ2-3; D tentatively reads TRBD1 or TRBD2 (5 bases each). V gave up 11 bases and J gave up 2 bases, with 14 bases separating them. This CDR3 is 13 amino acids long. The CDR3 nucleotides read TGTGCCGACGCGAGGGGCACCACAGATACGCAGTATTTT. It specifies CADARGTTDTQYF.

J is TRBJ2-2 and V is TRBV5-3; TRBD2 aligns across 15 bases. TRBV5-3 is an ORF, and what it does is uncertain. The CDR3 is made up of 18 amino acids. V dropped 3 bases and J dropped 4; count of bases not matched to a gene: 7. The CDR3 DNA is TGTGCCAGAAGCTCAGGGACTAGCGGGAGGAGGGTCACCGGGGAGCTGTTTTTT. The encoded protein is CARSSGTSGRRVTGELFF.